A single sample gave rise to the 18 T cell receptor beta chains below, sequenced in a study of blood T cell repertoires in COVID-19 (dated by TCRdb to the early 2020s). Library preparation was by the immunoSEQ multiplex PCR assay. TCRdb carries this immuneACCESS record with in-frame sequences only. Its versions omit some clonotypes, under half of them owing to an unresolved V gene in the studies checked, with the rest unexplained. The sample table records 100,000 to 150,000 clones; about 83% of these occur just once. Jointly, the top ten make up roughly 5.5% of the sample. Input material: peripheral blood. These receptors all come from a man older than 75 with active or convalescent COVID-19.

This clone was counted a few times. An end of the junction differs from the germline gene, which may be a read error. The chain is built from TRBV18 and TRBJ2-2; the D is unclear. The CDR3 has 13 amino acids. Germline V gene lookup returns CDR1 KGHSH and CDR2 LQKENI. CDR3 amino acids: CASSPRGTGELFF. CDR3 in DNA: TGTGCCAGCTCCCCACGCGGCACCGGGGAGCTGTTTTTT. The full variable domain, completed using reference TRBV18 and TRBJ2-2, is NAGVMQNPRHLVRRRGQEARLRCSPMKGHSHVYWYRQLPEEGLKFMVYLQKENIIDESGMPKERFSAEFPKEGPSILRIQQVVRGDSAAYFCASSPRGTGELFFGEGSRLTVL.

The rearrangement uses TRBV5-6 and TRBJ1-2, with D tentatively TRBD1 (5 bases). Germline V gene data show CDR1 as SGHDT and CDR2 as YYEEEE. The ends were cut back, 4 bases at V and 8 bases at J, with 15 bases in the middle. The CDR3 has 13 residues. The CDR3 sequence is CASSMTETRGYTF. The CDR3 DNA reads TGTGCCAGCAGCATGACAGAGACTAGAGGCTACACCTTC. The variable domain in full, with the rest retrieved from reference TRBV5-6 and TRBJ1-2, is DAGVTQSPTHLIKTRGQQVTLRCSPKSGHDTVSWYQQALGQGPQFIFQYYEEEERQRGNFPDRFSGHQFPNYSSELNVNALLLGDSALYLCASSMTETRGYTFGSGTRLTVV.

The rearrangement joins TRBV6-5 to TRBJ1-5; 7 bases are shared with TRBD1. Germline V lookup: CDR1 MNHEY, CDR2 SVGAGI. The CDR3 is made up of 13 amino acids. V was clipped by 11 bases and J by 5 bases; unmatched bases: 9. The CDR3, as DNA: TGTGCCTCCCAGGGGGGTGGCTATCAGCCCCAGCATTTT. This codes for CASQGGGYQPQHF.

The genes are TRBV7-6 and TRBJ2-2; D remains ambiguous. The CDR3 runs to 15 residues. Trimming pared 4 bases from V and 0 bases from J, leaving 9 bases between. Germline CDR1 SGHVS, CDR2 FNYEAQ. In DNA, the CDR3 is TGTGCCAGCAGCTCTCAGGTTACGAACACCGGGGAGCTGTTTTTT. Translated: CASSSQVTNTGELFF.

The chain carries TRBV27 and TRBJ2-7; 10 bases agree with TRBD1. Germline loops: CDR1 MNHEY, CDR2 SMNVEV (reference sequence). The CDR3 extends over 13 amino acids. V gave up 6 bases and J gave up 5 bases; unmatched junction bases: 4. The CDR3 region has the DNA TGTGCCAGCAGACCGGGACAGGGGAACGAGCAGTACTTC. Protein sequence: CASRPGQGNEQYF.

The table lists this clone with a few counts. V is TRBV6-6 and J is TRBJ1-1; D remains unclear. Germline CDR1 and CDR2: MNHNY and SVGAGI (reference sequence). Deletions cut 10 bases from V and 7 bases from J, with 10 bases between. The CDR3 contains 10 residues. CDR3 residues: CATHLGEAFF. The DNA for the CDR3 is TGTGCCACCCACCTAGGTGAAGCTTTCTTT.

The CDR3 here is CASSGLAGALNTGELFF. CDR3 nucleotide sequence: TGTGCCAGCAGCGGACTAGCGGGGGCCCTGAACACCGGGGAGCTGTTTTTT. This chain joins TRBV2 and TRBJ2-2; TRBD2 matches at 13 bases. The CDR3 extends over 17 amino acids. Germline V gives CDR1 SNHLY, CDR2 FYNNEI. J lost 1 base, V lost 6 bases, and 5 bases had no gene match.

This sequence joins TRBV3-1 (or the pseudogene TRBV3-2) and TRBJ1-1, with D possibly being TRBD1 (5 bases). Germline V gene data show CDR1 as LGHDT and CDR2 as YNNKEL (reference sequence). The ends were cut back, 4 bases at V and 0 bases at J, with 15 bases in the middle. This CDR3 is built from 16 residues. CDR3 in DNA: TGTGCCAGCAGCCGAGGACAACTATTCCTGAACACTGAAGCTTTCTTT. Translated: CASSRGQLFLNTEAFF.

This chain's CDR3 is CAWSASAGIETQYF. The CDR3 DNA reads as TGTGCCTGGAGTGCCAGTGCGGGGATCGAGACCCAGTACTTC. The rearrangement joins TRBV30 to TRBJ2-5; a possible D gene is TRBD2 (6 bases). The CDR3 runs to 14 residues. The germline gives CDR1 GTSNPN, CDR2 SVGIG (reference sequence). The V gene lost 1 base and the J gene lost 5 bases, with 14 bases spanning the gap.

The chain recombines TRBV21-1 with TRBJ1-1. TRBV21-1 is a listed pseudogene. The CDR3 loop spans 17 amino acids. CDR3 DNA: TGTGCCAGCAGCAAAGGGAGTCGTGGTTTGTGGAACACTGAAGCTTTCTTT. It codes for CASSKGSRGLWNTEAFF.

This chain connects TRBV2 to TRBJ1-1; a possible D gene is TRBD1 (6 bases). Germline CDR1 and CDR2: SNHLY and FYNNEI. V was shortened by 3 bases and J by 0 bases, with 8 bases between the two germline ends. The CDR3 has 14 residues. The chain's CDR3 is CASSDKGVNTEAFF. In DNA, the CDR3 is TGTGCCAGCAGTGATAAGGGGGTGAACACTGAAGCTTTCTTT.

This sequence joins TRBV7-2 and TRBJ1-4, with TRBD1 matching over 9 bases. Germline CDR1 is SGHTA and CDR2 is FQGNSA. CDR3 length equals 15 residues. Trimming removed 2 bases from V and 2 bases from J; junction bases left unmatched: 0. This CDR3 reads CASSLTGGTNEKLFF. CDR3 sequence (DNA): TGTGCCAGCAGCTTAACAGGGGGCACTAATGAAAAACTGTTTTTT.

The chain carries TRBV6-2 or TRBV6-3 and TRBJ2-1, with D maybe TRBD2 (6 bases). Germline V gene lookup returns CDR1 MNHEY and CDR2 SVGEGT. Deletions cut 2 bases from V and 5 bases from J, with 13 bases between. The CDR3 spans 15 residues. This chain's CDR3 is CASSYHSPGDNEQFF. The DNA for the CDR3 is TGTGCCAGCAGTTACCACTCCCCGGGGGACAATGAGCAGTTCTTC.

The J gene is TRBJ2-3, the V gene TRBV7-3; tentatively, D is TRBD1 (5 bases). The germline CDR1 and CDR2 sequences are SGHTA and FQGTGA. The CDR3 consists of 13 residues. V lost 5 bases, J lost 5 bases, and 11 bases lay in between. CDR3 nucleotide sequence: TGTGCCAGCAGCCGAGGACACAAAGATACGCAGTATTTT. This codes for CASSRGHKDTQYF.

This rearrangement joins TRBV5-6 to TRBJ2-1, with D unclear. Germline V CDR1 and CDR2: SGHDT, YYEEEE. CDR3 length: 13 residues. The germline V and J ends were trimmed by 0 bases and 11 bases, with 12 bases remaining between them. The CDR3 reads CASSLEITMKQFF. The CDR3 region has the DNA TGTGCCAGCAGCTTGGAAATAACAATGAAGCAGTTCTTC.

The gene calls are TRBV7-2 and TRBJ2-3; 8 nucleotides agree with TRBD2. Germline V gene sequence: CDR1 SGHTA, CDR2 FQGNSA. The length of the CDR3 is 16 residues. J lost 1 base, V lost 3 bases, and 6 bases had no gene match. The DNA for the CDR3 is TGTGCCAGCAGCTTTTCTCCAGCGGGGGGCACAGATACGCAGTATTTT. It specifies CASSFSPAGGTDTQYF. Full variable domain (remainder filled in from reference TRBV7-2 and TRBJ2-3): GAGVSQSPSNKVTEKGKDVELRCDPISGHTALYWYRQSLGQGLEFLIYFQGNSAPDKSGLPSDRFSAERTGGSVSTLTIQRTQQEDSAVYLCASSFSPAGGTDTQYFGPGTRLTVL.

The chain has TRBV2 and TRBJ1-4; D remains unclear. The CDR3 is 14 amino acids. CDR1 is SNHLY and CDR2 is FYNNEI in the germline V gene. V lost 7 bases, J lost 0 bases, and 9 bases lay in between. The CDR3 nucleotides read TGTGCCAGCAATGTTCAGACAACTAATGAAAAACTGTTTTTT. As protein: CASNVQTTNEKLFF.

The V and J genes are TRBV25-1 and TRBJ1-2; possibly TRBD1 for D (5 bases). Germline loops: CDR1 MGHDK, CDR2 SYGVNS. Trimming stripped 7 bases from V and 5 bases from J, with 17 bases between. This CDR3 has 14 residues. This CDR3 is CASKAIGAVYGYTF. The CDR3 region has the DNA TGTGCCAGCAAGGCCATTGGGGCCGTGTATGGCTACACCTTC.